These T cell receptor beta chains were read from a single sample in a study of technical replicates of blood from a few donors. Some clones are missing from TCRdb's copy, which holds only in-frame ones; the method was immunoSEQ multiplex PCR. The sample has about 56,000 clones, 90% to 95% seen once. The sample comprised PBMCs. The receptors shown here come from a human donor in good health. Some clones in this sample may be carry-over from other donors' samples. The CDR3 runs from the conserved cysteine through the conserved F or W. Fields, in order: V gene, clone size, D gene, J gene, CDR3 DNA, CDR3 protein. D genes are given only for firm matches. Clone size is not always given. Where it is, it says once, few, many or a class for expanded clones.

v_gene: TRBV5-4
abundance: .
d_gene: TRBD2
j_gene: TRBJ2-2
CDR3nt: TGTGCCAGCAGCTTGGGGCTAGCGGGAGAGACCGGGGAGCTGTTTTTT
CDR3aa: CASSLGLAGETGELFF

v_gene: TRBV7-9
abundance: .
d_gene: .
j_gene: TRBJ1-2
CDR3nt: TGTGCCAGCAGCTTACCCCAGGGATCAGGCAGGGGCTACACCTTC
CDR3aa: CASSLPQGSGRGYTF

v_gene: TRBV6-6
abundance: .
d_gene: TRBD1
j_gene: TRBJ2-3
CDR3nt: TGTGCCAGCAGGTCCGGGACAGGGTACGCAGATACGCAGTATTTT
CDR3aa: CASRSGTGYADTQYF

v_gene: TRBV7-9
abundance: .
d_gene: TRBD2
j_gene: TRBJ2-3
CDR3nt: TGTGCCAGCAGCTTTACTAGCGGGAGGCCAGATACGCAGTATTTT
CDR3aa: CASSFTSGRPDTQYF

v_gene: TRBV13
abundance: few
d_gene: TRBD2
j_gene: TRBJ2-1
CDR3nt: TGTGCCAGCAGCTCGGTGGGAGGGGAAGGGAACAATGAGCAGTTCTTC
CDR3aa: CASSSVGGEGNNEQFF

v_gene: TRBV7-2
abundance: .
d_gene: .
j_gene: TRBJ1-3
CDR3nt: TGTGCCAGCACGGCAGGAAACTCTGGAAACACCATATATTTT
CDR3aa: CASTAGNSGNTIYF

v_gene: TRBV2
abundance: .
d_gene: .
j_gene: TRBJ2-5
CDR3nt: TGTGCCAGCCGGTATACCCAAGAGACCCAGTACTTC
CDR3aa: CASRYTQETQYF

v_gene: TRBV4-2
abundance: .
d_gene: TRBD2
j_gene: TRBJ2-3
CDR3nt: TGTGCCAGCAGCCCGGGACTAGCGGGAAAGGGGACAGATACGCAGTATTTT
CDR3aa: CASSPGLAGKGTDTQYF

v_gene: TRBV7-3
abundance: .
d_gene: TRBD2
j_gene: TRBJ2-1
CDR3nt: TGTGCCAGCAGCAAGCAGCGGGGGGGCCGAAATGAGCAGTTCTTC
CDR3aa: CASSKQRGGRNEQFF

v_gene: TRBV5-1
abundance: .
d_gene: .
j_gene: TRBJ2-7
CDR3nt: TGCGCCAGCAGCTTGGTTTCCACGGGTAGCTCCTACGAGCAGTACTTC
CDR3aa: CASSLVSTGSSYEQYF

v_gene: TRBV7-8
abundance: once
d_gene: TRBD1
j_gene: TRBJ1-3
CDR3nt: TGTGCCAGCAGTGACAGGGGGAGCTCTGGAAACACCATATATTTT
CDR3aa: CASSDRGSSGNTIYF

v_gene: TRBV2
abundance: .
d_gene: .
j_gene: TRBJ2-2
CDR3nt: TGTGCCAGCAGTGACGGGGTGAACACCGGGGAGCTGTTTTTT
CDR3aa: CASSDGVNTGELFF

v_gene: TRBV27
abundance: .
d_gene: TRBD2
j_gene: TRBJ2-7
CDR3nt: TGTGCCAGCAGTTTAAGACTAGCGGGAAACTACGAGCAGTACTTC
CDR3aa: CASSLRLAGNYEQYF

v_gene: TRBV11-2
abundance: .
d_gene: TRBD2
j_gene: TRBJ2-2
CDR3nt: TGTGCCAGCAGCTTACCCCCCGGACTAGCGTGGAACACCGGGGAGCTGTTTTTT
CDR3aa: CASSLPPGLAWNTGELFF

v_gene: TRBV7-2
abundance: .
d_gene: .
j_gene: TRBJ2-7
CDR3nt: TGTGCCAGCAGCTTAGCGGGGGCGGGCGAGCAGTACTTC
CDR3aa: CASSLAGAGEQYF

v_gene: TRBV30
abundance: .
d_gene: .
j_gene: TRBJ2-3
CDR3nt: TGTGCCTTGCAGACAGGGAGGACAGATACGCAGTATTTT
CDR3aa: CALQTGRTDTQYF

v_gene: TRBV7-6
abundance: .
d_gene: .
j_gene: TRBJ2-3
CDR3nt: TGTGCCAGCAGCGTAGGAGCTTCCCCCACAGATACGCAGTATTTT
CDR3aa: CASSVGASPTDTQYF

v_gene: TRBV5-1
abundance: .
d_gene: .
j_gene: TRBJ2-7
CDR3nt: TGCGCCAGCAGCTCTGCGCGAGAATACGAGCAGTACTTC
CDR3aa: CASSSAREYEQYF

v_gene: TRBV11-1
abundance: .
d_gene: TRBD2
j_gene: TRBJ2-7
CDR3nt: TGTGCCAGCAGCTCCGGGACTAGCGGGAGAAGCAAGCAGTACTTC
CDR3aa: CASSSGTSGRSKQYF

v_gene: TRBV5-1
abundance: .
d_gene: .
j_gene: TRBJ2-1
CDR3nt: TGCGCCAGCAGTTTGGAGACAGCTTACAATGAGCAGTTCTTC
CDR3aa: CASSLETAYNEQFF

v_gene: TRBV7-2
abundance: .
d_gene: TRBD2
j_gene: TRBJ2-1
CDR3nt: TGTGCCAGCAGCCAGGGGCGGGGGGCCTGGTATGAGCAGTTCTTC
CDR3aa: CASSQGRGAWYEQFF

v_gene: TRBV30
abundance: .
d_gene: .
j_gene: TRBJ1-6
CDR3nt: TGTGCTTACCAACAGGGCTATAATTCACCCCTCCACTTT
CDR3aa: CAYQQGYNSPLHF

v_gene: TRBV6-5
abundance: .
d_gene: TRBD1
j_gene: TRBJ2-7
CDR3nt: TGTGCCAGCACCCGAACCGAGACAGGGCCATACGAGCAGTACTTC
CDR3aa: CASTRTETGPYEQYF

v_gene: TRBV5-6
abundance: .
d_gene: TRBD1
j_gene: TRBJ1-6
CDR3nt: TGTGCCAGCAGCAAGAGGACAGGGAATTCACCCCTCCACTTT
CDR3aa: CASSKRTGNSPLHF

v_gene: TRBV7-2
abundance: .
d_gene: .
j_gene: TRBJ2-2
CDR3nt: TGTGCCAGCAGCTTCGCAGGGGGGCAATTTGCCGGGGAGCTGTTTTTT
CDR3aa: CASSFAGGQFAGELFF

v_gene: TRBV6-1
abundance: .
d_gene: .
j_gene: TRBJ2-7
CDR3nt: TGTGCCATACTAAGACCCAACTACGAGCAGTACTTC
CDR3aa: CAILRPNYEQYF

v_gene: TRBV2
abundance: .
d_gene: .
j_gene: TRBJ2-1
CDR3nt: TGTGCCAGCAGTCCCCGCTCCTACAATGAGCAGTTCTTC
CDR3aa: CASSPRSYNEQFF

v_gene: TRBV6-5
abundance: .
d_gene: TRBD2
j_gene: TRBJ2-7
CDR3nt: TGTGCCAGCAGCCTACTAGCGGTTCGGTCCTACGAGCAGTACTTC
CDR3aa: CASSLLAVRSYEQYF

v_gene: TRBV18
abundance: .
d_gene: TRBD1
j_gene: TRBJ2-7
CDR3nt: TGTGCCAGCTCACTCACAAGCGCGACAGGGTTATACGAGCAGTACTTC
CDR3aa: CASSLTSATGLYEQYF